This T cell receptor (beta chain) was sequenced in a study of blood T cell repertoires in COVID-19. On the study more broadly: Acute-phase and convalescent COVID-19 samples originated in the United States, Italy and Spain. Sample material is recorded as cDNA or gDNA derived from T cells, B-cell-depleted T cells, or PBMCs.

Per germline, CDR1 MNHEY and CDR2 SMNVEV (reference sequence). This CDR3 region has 17 residues. The V and J ends lost 3 bases and 0 bases, in that order; junction bases with no gene match: 6. Per the study methods: Amplified reference gene primers provided the basis for estimating nucleated cell counts. Libraries were prepared by immunoSEQ multiplex PCR; TCRdb keeps only in-frame clonotypes and omits some of them. V, J and clone size reflect that table, while D and trimming were determined from the DNA. The sample lists around 55,000 clones, roughly 85% occurring once. The sequence came from a human donor in a cohort sampled during active COVID-19. The chain is built from TRBV27 and TRBJ2-7; TRBD1 matches 12 bases. Sequencing was done on a sample of peripheral blood. The CDR3 region has the DNA TGTGCCAGCAGTTTCGGGGACAGGGGGCCAAGCTCCTACGAGCAGTACTTC. This sequence encodes CASSFGDRGPSSYEQYF.